One sample yielded the 15 T cell receptor beta chains listed below, sequenced in a study of identical twins. TCRdb reprocessed the 5' RACE reads via MiXCR and lists one record per CDR3 protein. The sample contains hundreds of thousands of distinct CDR3 sequences, 6.5% to 9.5% of which appear only once. This sample also appeared in a second study, on yellow fever vaccine responses in identical twins.

The source material was memory (CD45RO+) T cells sorted from blood. The receptors originated from a woman younger than 35 in good health.

This clonotype was counted ten times or more. The chain recombines TRBV7-9 with TRBJ2-7; no clear D. Germline values: CDR1 SEHNR, CDR2 FQNEAQ (reference sequence). V lost 2 bases to trimming and J lost 6 bases, with 17 bases between them. This CDR3 comprises 15 residues. In nucleotides, the CDR3 is TGTGCCAGCAGCTTATTTTTGACGGTCGAGCGCGAGCAGTACTTC. Amino acid sequence: CASSLFLTVEREQYF.

The chain links TRBV12-3 or TRBV12-4 to TRBJ2-2; 9 nucleotides line up with TRBD1. The CDR3 is made up of 15 amino acids. J was trimmed by 5 bases and V by 4 bases; bases with no gene match: 5. CDR3 region: CASSSGTGKTGELFF. CDR3 nucleotides: TGTGCCAGCAGTTCCGGGACAGGGAAAACCGGGGAGCTGTTTTTT.

This clonotype was counted ten times or more. The J gene is TRBJ2-5, the V gene TRBV7-8, with 7 bases fitting TRBD2. Trimming cost V 3 bases and J 2 bases; bases outside gene matches: 6. Germline loops: CDR1 SGHVS, CDR2 FQNEAQ. CDR3 size: 15 residues. CDR3 sequence (DNA): TGTGCCAGCAGCTTTCAAGCGGGGTATCAAGAGACCCAGTACTTC. It yields the protein CASSFQAGYQETQYF.

This clonotype has more than one count but fewer than ten. The J gene is TRBJ2-1, the V gene TRBV12-3 or TRBV12-4, with unresolved D. With 5 bases removed from V and 9 bases from J, the gap between germline ends came to 14 bases. This CDR3 region has 13 residues. Written as DNA, the CDR3 is TGTGCCAGCAGTATTGGTCAAGTCGGTGAGCAGTTCTTC. Its protein product is CASSIGQVGEQFF.

This clonotype was seen repeatedly, ten times or more. The chain carries TRBV6-5 and TRBJ2-1; D might be TRBD1 or TRBD2, each matching 5 bases. V was clipped by 4 bases and J by 0 bases, with 13 bases between them. Germline CDR1 MNHEY, CDR2 SVGAGI. This CDR3 region has 16 residues. DNA of the CDR3: TGTGCCAGCAGTTCCCTCCGGGGCAGCTCCTACAATGAGCAGTTCTTC. Its protein product is CASSSLRGSSYNEQFF.

Details on this clonotype: This clone may be a read error of a much larger clone one base away. CDR3 region: CANSLMTTTQETQYF. The CDR3 region has the DNA TGTGCCAACAGCTTAATGACTACCACCCAAGAGACCCAGTACTTC. The V and J genes are TRBV7-8 and TRBJ2-5, with D perhaps TRBD2 (5 bases). The CDR3 is 15 residues long. Germline V gives CDR1 SGHVS, CDR2 FQNEAQ.

This clonotype was seen a handful of times. V usage is TRBV12-3 or TRBV12-4 and J usage is TRBJ1-6, with D possibly TRBD1 on 5 matching bases. V was trimmed by 6 bases and J by 3 bases, leaving 12 bases between them. The CDR3 loop spans 15 amino acids. The CDR3 region is CASSGDGNYNSPLHF. The DNA of the CDR3 is TGTGCCAGCAGCGGGGACGGGAACTATAATTCACCCCTCCACTTT.

This clonotype was found a few times. The chain couples TRBV29-1 to TRBJ1-1; no firm D call. Germline lookup yields CDR1 SQVTM and CDR2 ANQGSEA. The CDR3 length is 13 residues. V was clipped by 3 bases and J by 2 bases, with 10 bases between them. The CDR3 region is CSVEPQTNTEAFF. In nucleotides, the CDR3 is TGCAGCGTTGAGCCCCAGACAAACACTGAAGCTTTCTTT.

This clonotype came up many times. The rearrangement joins TRBV6-5 to TRBJ1-6, with D unclear. This CDR3 has 17 amino acids. V gave up 0 bases and J gave up 1 base, with 10 bases separating them. Looked up from germline, CDR1 is MNHEY and CDR2 is SVGAGI. Here the CDR3 DNA reads TGTGCCAGCAGTTACTCTTCTGCCCCTTCCTATAATTCACCCCTCCACTTT. Its protein product is CASSYSSAPSYNSPLHF.

V gene TRBV28 combines with J gene TRBJ2-3; D remains ambiguous. This CDR3 contains 15 residues. The ends were cut back, 3 bases at V and 10 bases at J, with 20 bases in the middle. Germline V gene data show CDR1 as MDHEN and CDR2 as SYDVKM. Here the CDR3 reads CASSFGGGSQIPQYF. The CDR3 DNA reads TGTGCCAGCAGTTTTGGCGGCGGTTCACAGATACCGCAGTATTTT.

The chain carries TRBV12-3 or TRBV12-4 and TRBJ2-7; D unclear. V lost 6 bases, J lost 2 bases, and 11 bases lay in between. The CDR3 loop spans 13 amino acids. CDR3 region: CASSPKDAYEQYF. In nucleotides, the CDR3 is TGTGCCAGCAGCCCTAAAGACGCCTACGAGCAGTACTTC.

This clonotype came up a few times. The gene calls are TRBV7-6 and TRBJ2-5; 14 nucleotides match TRBD2. The CDR3 contains 17 residues. In germline, CDR1 is SGHVS, CDR2 FNYEAQ. Germline trimming cut 1 base from V and 2 bases from J; bases unmatched to any gene: 3. The CDR3 reads CASSLDGLAGGQETQYF. For the CDR3, the DNA is TGTGCCAGCAGCTTAGATGGACTAGCGGGGGGTCAAGAGACCCAGTACTTC.

The CDR3 coding sequence is TGTGCCAGCAGCTTAGGGCCAGGGTCAGATACGCAGTATTTT. Protein: CASSLGPGSDTQYF. The chain recombines TRBV11-2 with TRBJ2-3, with a possible D match to TRBD1 (5 bases). V shed 1 base and J shed 4 bases, with 9 bases lying between them. The germline gives CDR1 SGHAT, CDR2 FQNNGV. The CDR3 loop spans 14 amino acids.

This clonotype has ten or more counts. The chain employs TRBV4-1 and TRBJ2-1; D is undetermined. The CDR3 sequence is 13 residues long. The germline V and J ends were trimmed by 4 bases and 8 bases, with 12 bases remaining between them. Germline V gene lookup returns CDR1 MGHRA and CDR2 YSYEKL. The CDR3 region is CASSLYSSYEQFF. The CDR3 DNA reads as TGCGCCAGCAGCCTCTACTCTAGTTATGAGCAGTTCTTC.

The rearrangement joins TRBV6-1 to TRBJ1-5; D may be TRBD1 (5 bases). V was shortened by 3 bases and J by 7 bases, with 13 bases between the two germline ends. Per the germline V gene, CDR1 is MNHNS and CDR2 is SASEGT. The CDR3 is made up of 14 amino acids. CDR3 nucleotides: TGTGCCAGCAGTGACAGGGTAACTCGACAGCCCCAGCATTTT. Encoded protein: CASSDRVTRQPQHF.